This record looks at one T cell receptor (beta chain) sequence and its context. There is no known antigen for this receptor. No per-base quality is available; no much larger clone lies one base away. This entry is derived from a study of blood T cell repertoires in COVID-19 (dated by TCRdb to about 2020). With regard to the full study: Samples covering the acute and convalescent phases of COVID-19 were provided by collaborators in the United States, Italy and Spain. The sample metadata nearly always contained a de-identified subject ID, COVID-19 status, age in years and sex. The repertoires were made available in a free public database intended to serve as a resource for research on the immune response to SARS-CoV-2. The samples were drawn from two sources: the first 160 participants of the ongoing ImmuneRACE study, and some 1,300 subjects contributed by 6 global collaborators. The prospective study material was composed of cDNA or gDNA derived from T cells, B-cell-depleted T cells, or PBMCs. Where available, HLA class I and class II types were obtained from metadata supplied by the sample provider rather than from assay-based typing. Deeply sampled blood TCRbeta repertoires from subjects exposed to, actively infected with, or recovered from COVID-19 were included in the dataset.

TCRbeta CDR3 regions were amplified from genomic DNA by means of the immunoSEQ Assay, a bias-controlled multiplex PCR. As for the authors' bioinformatics: The number of nucleated cells in each sample was estimated from the amplification of reference gene primers within the assay. To quantify the absolute abundance of each unique TCRbeta CDR3 rearrangement, sequence reads were collapsed and filtered. For each sample, productive Simpson clonality was calculated as the square root of Simpson's diversity index over productive rearrangements. TCRdb took over this immuneACCESS table, retaining in-frame rearrangements with V and J assigned. Such tables are incomplete; in checked studies, under half of the missing clones stem from an unresolved V gene, and the remainder is unexplained. Clone size and V and J calls were adopted from that table, with D and trimming inferred from the DNA. In all, the sample holds 50,000 to 65,000 clones, and roughly 79% of those were seen once. About 5.3% of the sample goes to the ten largest clones.

Taken from cysteine to phenylalanine, the CDR3 has 15 residues. Just the 45-base CDR3 DNA is kept, in frame starting at base 1. From a lookup of the germline V gene (reference sequence), CDR1 and CDR2 are MNHEY and SMNVEV. Germline trimming amounts to 6 bases on V and 1 base on J, with 8 as the count of junction bases outside the gene matches. What the research found in general, with its limitations: The quantity of clinical and demographic metadata differed by source and by participant and was supplied without curation.

Each collaborating institution followed its own protocols to collect whole blood in K2EDTA tubes. For TCRbeta analysis, collaborators shipped samples in one of three forms: frozen whole blood, isolated PBMCs, or DNA extracted from either of those sample types. The chain is encoded by TRBV27 joined to TRBJ1-2, and 7 bases in between align with TRBD1. Sequenced input: peripheral blood. The TCR sequence derives from a woman aged 60 to 75 with acute or convalescent COVID-19. The DNA reads TGTGCCAGCAGCCGAAACCGACAGGGTAACTATGGCTACACCTTC. The resulting protein is CASSRNRQGNYGYTF.